Listed below are T cell receptor beta chains from one sample, sequenced in a study of a mutant IDH1 vaccine in newly diagnosed glioma. The repertoire was sequenced with immunoSEQ multiplex PCR; TCRdb's copy has only in-frame clones and lacks some. This sample has about 35,000 clones; around nine tenths occur once, and the top ten carry approximately 12%. The antigens for these receptors are not known. The starting material was PBMCs, obtained from a glioma patient whose treatment included an IDH1 peptide vaccine. The receptors here all came from a woman in her 30s with glioma. Both conserved end residues are part of each CDR3. The D gene is left open where the match is weak. The size entry is marked missing in some rows and otherwise reads once, few, many or a size class.

TRBV6-1	NA	TRBJ1-2	TRBD1	TGTGCCAGCAGTGAAGCGCTGGGGACAGGCAGCTATGGCTACACCTTC	CASSEALGTGSYGYTF
TRBV5-6	NA	TRBJ1-6	TRBD1	TGTGCCAGCAGCTCGGGACAGGGGGGTTCACCCCTCCACTTT	CASSSGQGGSPLHF
TRBV19	NA	TRBJ2-3	NA	TGTGCCAGTAGTATCTCTCTCGGGGCAGGGGGGGGCACAGATACGCAGTATTTT	CASSISLGAGGGTDTQYF
TRBV7-9	NA	TRBJ2-1	TRBD2	TGTGCCAGCAGCTTAGCGCTACTAGCGAGAAAGAATGAGCAGTTCTTC	CASSLALLARKNEQFF
TRBV19	NA	TRBJ2-4	NA	TGTGCCAGTAGTAAAGAAAACATTCAGTACTTC	CASSKENIQYF
TRBV6-5	NA	TRBJ1-2	NA	TGTGCCAGCAGTTACGATTCCCGCTCATTGGGTGGCTACACCTTC	CASSYDSRSLGGYTF
TRBV4-1	few	TRBJ1-5	TRBD1	TGCGCCAGCAGGCAATCTTTCAAGGGGGCTGCCTATCAGCCCCAGCATTTT	CASRQSFKGAAYQPQHF
TRBV5-1	NA	TRBJ1-1	NA	TGCGCCAGCCAGCTCGGGGAAGCTTTCTTT	CASQLGEAFF
TRBV27	NA	TRBJ1-2	NA	TGTGCCAGCAGCCGCCCGGGCCTCTATGGCTACACCTTC	CASSRPGLYGYTF
TRBV14	NA	TRBJ2-1	TRBD1	TGTGCCAGCAGCCAGGCGACAGGGCTATACCTATACAATGAGCAGTTCTTC	CASSQATGLYLYNEQFF
TRBV5-1	NA	TRBJ1-6	NA	TGCGCCAGCAGCCTGGAGGGGAATTCACCCCTCCACTTT	CASSLEGNSPLHF
TRBV2	NA	TRBJ1-1	NA	TGTGCCAGCAGTGTGGGCAGCCTGAACACTGAAGCTTTCTTT	CASSVGSLNTEAFF
TRBV19	few	TRBJ1-6	TRBD1	TGTGCCAGTACCTCACCCGGGACAGGGGTCTTACCCCTCCACTTT	CASTSPGTGVLPLHF
TRBV6-5	NA	TRBJ1-6	TRBD1	TGTGCCAGCAGTTATGGGACAGGGGGCTCACCCCTCCACTTT	CASSYGTGGSPLHF
TRBV7-2	once	TRBJ2-5	NA	TGTGCCAGCAGCTTATTAATGGAGACCCAGTACTTC	CASSLLMETQYF
TRBV5-6	NA	TRBJ1-1	NA	TGTGCCAGCAGCCAACTAGCTGAAGCTTTCTTT	CASSQLAEAFF
TRBV19	NA	TRBJ2-5	NA	TGTGCCAGTAGCGCGAGTCGGGGGGAGACCCAGTACTTC	CASSASRGETQYF
TRBV5-6	NA	TRBJ2-1	NA	TGTGCCAGCAGCTTGGACCCCACAGCCTCGGGGCCGGGTGAGCAGTTCTTC	CASSLDPTASGPGEQFF
TRBV19	NA	TRBJ1-2	NA	TGTGCCAGTTCTTACCTAACAGGGAGTCTGGGCTATGGCTACACCTTC	CASSYLTGSLGYGYTF
TRBV23-1	NA	TRBJ1-5	NA	TGCGCCAGCAGTCAAGGCGCAGGCATTAATCAGCCCCAGCATTTT	CASSQGAGINQPQHF
TRBV11-2	NA	TRBJ1-1	NA	TGTGCCAGCAGCTTAAGGTTAAACACTGAAGCTTTCTTT	CASSLRLNTEAFF
TRBV20-1	NA	TRBJ1-1	TRBD1	TGCAGTTTCCGTGACAGGGGCGAAGCTTTCTTT	CSFRDRGEAFF
TRBV6-1	NA	TRBJ2-1	TRBD2	TGTGCCAGCAGTGAAGGACTAGCGCACGTGAATGAGCAGTTCTTC	CASSEGLAHVNEQFF
TRBV4-2	NA	TRBJ1-1	NA	TGTGCCAGCAGCCCGCAGGGTGTAACTGAAGCTTTCTTT	CASSPQGVTEAFF
TRBV5-1	NA	TRBJ2-5	TRBD1	TGCGCCAGCAGCTCCGGACAGGGCAGAGTCACCCAGTACTTC	CASSSGQGRVTQYF
TRBV5-6	NA	TRBJ1-2	NA	TGTGCCAGCAGGCCTCCTTGGGACCTTAACTATGGCTACACCTTC	CASRPPWDLNYGYTF
TRBV4-1	NA	TRBJ2-3	TRBD2	TGCGCCAGCAGCCCCAGCGGGGGGGCAGATACGCAGTATTTT	CASSPSGGADTQYF
TRBV2	NA	TRBJ2-2	TRBD2	TGTGCCACCACGGGAGGGGCGAGCGGGGAGCTGTTTTTT	CATTGGASGELFF
TRBV6-5	once	TRBJ1-1	NA	TGTGCCAGCAGCCCCACCCCGGACAGGAACACTGAAGCTTTCTTT	CASSPTPDRNTEAFF
TRBV6-1	NA	TRBJ2-7	NA	TGTGCCAGCAGTGAAAAGGGGTTAGCCGAGGGTTACGAGCAGTACTTC	CASSEKGLAEGYEQYF
TRBV5-4	once	TRBJ2-5	TRBD2	TGTGCCAGCAGCTCCGACCGGGGGGTCCAAGAGACCCAGTACTTC	CASSSDRGVQETQYF
TRBV5-1	NA	TRBJ2-7	NA	TGCGCCAGCAGCTTCTTGGTCGATACCTACGAGCAGTACTTC	CASSFLVDTYEQYF
TRBV5-4	NA	TRBJ2-3	TRBD2	TGTGCCAGCAGCAGCGGGACTAGCGGGGGGGCGGTTATAGATACGCAGTATTTT	CASSSGTSGGAVIDTQYF
TRBV7-2	NA	TRBJ2-7	NA	TGTGCCAGCAGCCCGTTTACTGGGGGGACGGACGAGCAGTACTTC	CASSPFTGGTDEQYF
TRBV18	NA	TRBJ1-5	NA	TGTGCCAGCTCACCAGAGAGCAAATCCGTGGGTCAGCCCCAGCATTTT	CASSPESKSVGQPQHF
TRBV2	NA	TRBJ1-2	TRBD1	TGTGCCAGCCACAGGGGTAATGGCTACACCTTC	CASHRGNGYTF
TRBV19	NA	TRBJ2-2	TRBD1	TGTGCCAGTAGCGTCTTAGAAACCCAGGGGGACACCGGGGAGCTGTTTTTT	CASSVLETQGDTGELFF
TRBV4-3	NA	TRBJ2-5	TRBD2	TGCGCCAGCAGTCAAGGCGGGGGGGCCGGAGAGACCCAGTACTTC	CASSQGGGAGETQYF